This T cell receptor beta chain was retrieved from a study of blood T cells in healthy people across ages. This clonotype was seen a handful of times. The antigen remains undetermined. Study-wide results and limits: Unsorted PBMCs ruled out conclusive naive versus antigen-experienced comparison. Both naive CD4+ cell counts and diversity were greater in long-lived donors than in aged donors. Roughly linear age-related decline in beta diversity appeared, significant by age around 38.

CDR3 length equals 13 residues. Germline lookup yields CDR1 SQVTM and CDR2 ANQGSEA. Trimming removed 0 bases at V and 3 bases at J, with 9 bases between. It was around 9 milliliters of peripheral blood that were drawn from each donor. The second PCR ran about 7 to 12 cycles with a sample-barcoded 5' primer and J-beta primers. MiXCR, applied by TCRdb to the 5' RACE reads, yields one record per CDR3 protein. The sample has 1.5 million to 2 million distinct CDR3 sequences; around half are singletons. The chain couples TRBV29-1 to TRBJ2-7; D is uncertain. This receptor was taken from a middle-aged woman in good health. What was sequenced was blood. CDR3 residues: CSVEDPRIYEQYF. CDR3 nucleotide sequence: TGCAGCGTTGAAGATCCCAGGATCTACGAGCAGTACTTC.